This TCR beta chain appears in the sequencing data of a study of blood T cell repertoires in COVID-19. Looking at the study overall: Acute-phase and convalescent COVID-19 samples originated in the United States, Italy and Spain. T cells, B-cell-depleted T cells, or PBMCs supplied cDNA or gDNA.

The CDR3 contains 13 residues. Germline CDR1 and CDR2: MNHEY and SVGEGT. For this clone: The germline gene is not matched at one end of the junction; a read error may be the cause.

Seattle cases were enrolled at active infection and followed longitudinally. In the authors' workflow: Reference gene primers were amplified, and this amplification served to estimate nucleated cell counts. This table comes from immunoSEQ multiplex PCR, and its TCRdb copy is limited to in-frame clones, with some not included. V, J and clone size are taken as reported in that table, and D and trimming were inferred from the DNA itself. The repertoire holds over 100,000 clones, with around 90% as singletons. What was sequenced was peripheral blood. This receptor was taken from a woman aged 45-65 years with COVID-19, enrolled during active disease. This chain connects TRBV6-2 or TRBV6-3 to TRBJ2-7; TRBD2 is a possible D gene (5 bases). The CDR3 nucleotides are TGTGCCAGCAGTTACCCGGGGAGTTCAGCGTCGCACTTC. It codes for CASSYPGSSASHF.